These 21 T cell receptor beta chains came from one sample sequenced in a study of regulatory T cells in long-lasting Graves disease (dated by TCRdb to about 2021). Taken with the paper, the label for time point translates to: newly diagnosed GD, antithyroid drugs for less than 3 months. RNA was extracted from PBMCs in TRIzol for both TCR sequencing and RNA sequencing. Receptor amplification or capture employed multiplex PCR. Sequenced using an Illumina HiSeq 4000. TCR beta libraries were built with iRepertoire HTBI primers and Arm-PCR amplification of CDR3 regions. Starting from the raw public reads, TCRdb applied fastp trimming at Q25, assembled clones with MiXCR and retained in-frame beta chains. Each entry is one CDR3 protein sequence, shown with its most common DNA and genes. A total of hundreds of thousands of distinct CDR3 sequences appear in this sample, approximately 16% of them only once. 25% to 30% of the sample is held by the ten biggest clonotypes.

This sample also appeared in a second study, on T cells in Graves' hyperthyroidism and ophthalmopathy.

This material consisted of peripheral blood mononuclear cells (PBMCs), taken at new diagnosis, from a patient treated with antithyroid drugs. The origin of the receptors is a man in his forties with Graves disease. Donor details come from another sample of the same person, matched by shared clones.

The chain links TRBV5-6 to TRBJ2-5, with D perhaps matching TRBD2 (5 bases). The germline V gene has CDR1 SGHDT and CDR2 YYEEEE. Deletions cut 7 bases from V and 4 bases from J, with 17 bases between. CDR3 length: 14 residues. CDR3 loop: CASGSTRGGETQYF. Here the CDR3 DNA reads TGTGCCAGCGGATCTACTAGAGGTGGAGAGACCCAGTACTTC.

The chain links TRBV9 to TRBJ2-1, with 9 bases lining up with TRBD2. The trim removed 0 bases at V and 2 bases at J, leaving 12 bases unmatched. CDR3 length: 19 residues. Germline loops: CDR1 SGDLS, CDR2 YYNGEE. Here the CDR3 reads CASSVEVLAGGGAYNEQFF. The CDR3 region has the DNA TGTGCCAGCAGCGTAGAAGTCTTGGCGGGCGGGGGGGCCTACAATGAGCAGTTCTTC.

This clonotype was detected a few times. This rearrangement joins TRBV24-1 to TRBJ2-3; D is unresolved. V dropped 1 base and J dropped 4 bases, with 11 bases sitting between them. The CDR3 has 15 amino acids. From germline, CDR1 is KGHDR and CDR2 SFDVKD. The DNA for the CDR3 is TGTGCCACCAGTGATTTAAAGGACGTCCCAGATACGCAGTATTTT. It yields the protein CATSDLKDVPDTQYF.

This chain joins TRBV9 and TRBJ1-3; 8 nucleotides line up with TRBD1. The CDR3 contains 17 residues. V was clipped by 3 bases and J by 4 bases; unmatched bases: 12. From germline, CDR1 is SGDLS and CDR2 YYNGEE. CDR3 loop: CASSAQLTGVGGNTIYF. CDR3 DNA: TGTGCCAGCAGCGCCCAACTGACAGGGGTAGGAGGAAACACCATATATTTT.

There are many counts of this clonotype. The chain couples TRBV6-2 or TRBV6-3 to TRBJ2-3; 7 bases fit TRBD1. Germline V lookup: CDR1 MNHEY, CDR2 SVGEGT. V dropped 6 bases and J dropped 10; count of bases not matched to a gene: 7. This CDR3 is built from 12 residues. CDR3 amino acids: CASRDRLPPQYF. DNA of the CDR3: TGTGCCAGCAGGGACAGGTTACCCCCGCAGTATTTT.

This clonotype has at least ten counts. This rearrangement joins TRBV29-1 to TRBJ2-3; 14 bases map to TRBD2. Germline-derived CDR1 and CDR2 are SQVTM and ANQGSEA. The CDR3 runs 15 residues. The V and J ends lost 6 bases and 7 bases, in that order; junction bases with no gene match: 9. CDR3 DNA sequence: TGCAGCGTGATATTGGGACTAGCGGGGGCAAATACGCAGTATTTT. Translating gives CSVILGLAGANTQYF.

This clonotype was counted between two and nine times. Possible read error: a much larger clone is one base away. V and J are TRBV12-3 or TRBV12-4 and TRBJ2-7; D is undetermined. V was trimmed by 7 bases and J by 2 bases, leaving 21 bases between them. The CDR3 consists of 16 residues. CDR3 coding DNA: TGTGCCAGCACCCCTGGAATGAGACATGGCCCCTACGAGCAGTACTTC. Translation: CASTPGMRHGPYEQYF.

This clonotype was observed many times. The genes are TRBV28 and TRBJ1-1, with D possibly being TRBD1 (5 bases). The CDR3 has 18 amino acids. Deletions cut 6 bases from V and 3 bases from J, with 26 bases between. Germline CDR1 and CDR2: MDHEN and SYDVKM. CDR3: CASSSSPGLGSFDTEAFF. DNA for the CDR3: TGTGCCAGCAGCAGCTCTCCGGGACTAGGTAGTTTCGACACTGAAGCTTTCTTT.

This clonotype was detected many times. The chain links TRBV20-1 to TRBJ2-3; 8 nucleotides match TRBD2. This CDR3 is built from 15 residues. V shed 5 bases and J 1 base; nucleotides not matched to a gene: 8. From germline, CDR1 is DFQATT and CDR2 SNEGSKA (reference sequence). CDR3 residues: CSAPIAGLGTDTQYF. CDR3 sequence (DNA): TGCAGTGCTCCCATAGCGGGGTTAGGCACAGATACGCAGTATTTT.

This clonotype was recorded many times. The gene calls are TRBV9 and TRBJ1-1; possibly TRBD1 for D (6 bases). This CDR3 contains 14 residues. The germline gives CDR1 SGDLS, CDR2 YYNGEE. V lost 3 bases and J 1 base, leaving 10 bases between the germline ends. CDR3 region: CASSATGQNTEAFF. The CDR3 DNA reads TGTGCCAGCAGCGCTACAGGGCAGAACACTGAAGCTTTCTTT.

The chain combines TRBV25-1 with TRBJ1-4; D not certain. Between the trimmed V and J ends, which lost 2 bases and 0 bases, there was a span of 10 bases. This CDR3 has 16 amino acids. Germline values: CDR1 MGHDK, CDR2 SYGVNS. The CDR3 sequence is CASSELRPATNEKLFF. The CDR3 DNA reads TGTGCCAGCAGTGAACTTCGTCCGGCAACTAATGAAAAACTGTTTTTT.

The rearrangement joins TRBV3-1 to TRBJ2-5, with 10 bases identical to TRBD2. V lost 8 bases to trimming and J lost 5 bases; unmatched junction nucleotides: 8. Germline V gives CDR1 LGHDT, CDR2 YNNKEL (reference sequence). CDR3 length: 14 amino acids. This CDR3 reads CASGYSGGAETQYF. The CDR3 DNA reads as TGTGCCAGCGGGTACAGCGGGGGGGCGGAGACCCAGTACTTC.

In this sample, this clonotype turned up a few times. V usage is TRBV5-1 and J usage is TRBJ1-6; maybe TRBD1 (6 bases). The ends were cut back, 1 base at V and 7 bases at J, with 9 bases in the middle. CDR3 length equals 14 residues. Germline V gene lookup returns CDR1 SGHRS and CDR2 YFSETQ. The CDR3 loop is CASSLNRVNSPLHF. For the CDR3, the DNA is TGCGCCAGCAGCTTGAACAGGGTGAATTCACCCCTCCACTTT. The whole variable domain, remainder taken from reference TRBV5-1 and TRBJ1-6, is KAGVTQTPRYLIKTRGQQVTLSCSPISGHRSVSWYQQTPGQGLQFLFEYFSETQRNKGNFPGRFSGRQFSNSRSEMNVSTLELGDSALYLCASSLNRVNSPLHFGNGTRLTVT.

This clonotype has a count of ten or more. V usage is TRBV5-1 and J usage is TRBJ2-7; 8 positions agree with TRBD2. Germline V gene lookup returns CDR1 SGHRS and CDR2 YFSETQ. The CDR3 consists of 16 residues. The V and J ends lost 4 bases and 2 bases, in that order; junction bases with no gene match: 11. The CDR3 loop reads CASSLLISGATYEQYF. DNA for the CDR3: TGCGCCAGCAGCCTCTTGATTAGCGGGGCTACCTACGAGCAGTACTTC. Full variable domain (outside the CDR3, taken from reference TRBV5-1 and TRBJ2-7): KAGVTQTPRYLIKTRGQQVTLSCSPISGHRSVSWYQQTPGQGLQFLFEYFSETQRNKGNFPGRFSGRQFSNSRSEMNVSTLELGDSALYLCASSLLISGATYEQYFGPGTRLTVT.

The chain couples TRBV27 to TRBJ2-7, with a possible D match to TRBD2 (6 bases). The germline CDR1 and CDR2 sequences are MNHEY and SMNVEV (reference sequence). Trimming stripped 0 bases from V and 4 bases from J, with 19 bases between. The CDR3 extends over 17 amino acids. CDR3 DNA sequence: TGTGCCAGCAGTTTATCGTCCGACCGACTAGGCGAGTACGAGCAGTACTTC. It codes for CASSLSSDRLGEYEQYF.

This chain joins TRBV7-8 and TRBJ1-1; TRBD1 matches 7 bases. V shed 1 base and J 1 base; nucleotides not matched to a gene: 21. There are 21 residues in the CDR3. Germline loops: CDR1 SGHVS, CDR2 FQNEAQ. The CDR3 DNA reads TGTGCCAGCAGCTTAGGAACCCCGGGACAGCAGGGTGGTCCACAGAACACTGAAGCTTTCTTT. Translating it yields CASSLGTPGQQGGPQNTEAFF.

In its sample, this clonotype was seen many times. The CDR3 sequence is CASRRGQGTNYGYTF. The CDR3 region has the DNA TGTGCCAGCAGACGGGGACAGGGAACTAACTATGGCTACACCTTC. The chain joins TRBV2 to TRBJ1-2; TRBD1 matches at 9 bases. Trimming at V came to 6 bases and at J to 0 bases, leaving 5 bases not matched to a gene. CDR3 length equals 15 residues. Germline-derived CDR1 and CDR2 are SNHLY and FYNNEI.

This clonotype was recorded many times. The rearrangement links TRBV18 to TRBJ2-3, with D possibly being TRBD1 or TRBD2 (6 bases each). This CDR3 comprises 17 residues. Looked up from germline, CDR1 is KGHSH and CDR2 is LQKENI. V lost 2 bases and J 0 bases, leaving 15 bases between the germline ends. CDR3 residues: CASSPKLRGPSTDTQYF. The DNA for the CDR3 is TGTGCCAGCTCACCAAAGCTCCGGGGGCCGAGCACAGATACGCAGTATTTT.

This clonotype was detected ten times or more. The rearrangement links TRBV12-3 or TRBV12-4 to TRBJ1-5; D not certain. The V gene lost 4 bases and the J gene lost 4 bases, with 8 bases spanning the gap. The CDR3 has 13 residues. CDR3 loop: CASSSFDNQPQHF. The CDR3 DNA follows: TGTGCCAGCAGTTCATTTGATAATCAGCCCCAGCATTTT.

In regard to this clonotype: Because the CDR3 is missing its conserved closing phenylalanine or tryptophan, this is likely a read error. The chain employs TRBV29-1 and TRBJ2-7; D may be TRBD2 (5 bases). The DNA end is more similar to TRBJ2-5, so the J call may be wrong. The CDR3 sequence is 12 residues long. The germline V gene has CDR1 SQVTM and CDR2 ANQGSEA. CDR3 region: CSVVGWRQTQYL. DNA for the CDR3: TGCAGCGTTGTTGGGTGGAGGCAGACCCAGTACCTC.

The table lists this clonotype with many counts. The chain combines TRBV5-1 with TRBJ1-1; the D is unclear. Germline CDR1 is SGHRS and CDR2 is YFSETQ. The germline V and J ends were trimmed by 0 bases and 1 base, with 13 bases remaining between them. The CDR3 runs to 16 residues. The CDR3 is CASSLEGWGQNTEAFF. CDR3 nucleotides: TGCGCCAGCAGCTTGGAAGGTTGGGGTCAGAACACTGAAGCTTTCTTT.